This passage covers 28 T cell receptor beta chains from one sample sequenced in a study of vaccination effects on CD4 cells after COVID-19. What these receptors recognize is not known. Prior to sequencing, the ViraFEST assay stimulated PBMC with viral peptide pools, which expanded the antigen-specific CD4+ T cells. The culture ran for 10 days, and then CD4+ T cells were isolated. All vaccine recipients tested negative for nucleocapsid antibodies and had never contracted SARS-CoV-2 infection. Libraries were prepared by immunoSEQ multiplex PCR; TCRdb keeps only in-frame clonotypes and omits some of them. The sample has tens of thousands of clones; about two thirds are singletons. Sample: CD4+ T cells from PBMCs cultured with SARS-CoV-2 spike peptides, taken before COVID-19 vaccination. Every receptor here comes from a human donor who received a COVID-19 vaccine.

The table lists this clone with a few counts. The genes are TRBV18 and TRBJ1-2; 7 nucleotides line up with TRBD1. Germline CDR1 reads KGHSH; CDR2 reads LQKENI. The V and J ends lost 4 bases and 3 bases, in that order; junction bases with no gene match: 8. This CDR3 region has 15 residues. CDR3 bases: TGTGCCAGCTCACAGGATACAGGGGCCCACTATGGCTACACCTTC. It encodes CASSQDTGAHYGYTF.

The V gene is TRBV7-9, the J gene TRBJ2-7, with D possibly TRBD1 on 5 matching bases. Germline V gives CDR1 SEHNR, CDR2 FQNEAQ (reference sequence). The CDR3 extends over 14 amino acids. Trimming left V 4 bases short and J 3 bases short, with 13 bases between. The CDR3 region has the DNA TGTGCCAGCAGCTCTACTGGACATTTCTACGAGCAGTACTTC. Translating it yields CASSSTGHFYEQYF.

This chain links TRBV7-8 with TRBJ2-7; TRBD2 agrees at 13 bases. Germline V CDR1 and CDR2: SGHVS, FQNEAQ. The V gene end was trimmed by 8 bases and the J gene end by 0 bases; junction bases not matched to a gene: 1. This CDR3 comprises 14 residues. The CDR3 region is CASRTSGGSYEQYF. CDR3 sequence (DNA): TGTGCCAGCCGGACTAGCGGGGGCTCCTACGAGCAGTACTTC.

The V gene is TRBV15, the J gene TRBJ2-1, with D possibly TRBD1 on 6 matching bases. The germline CDR1 and CDR2 sequences are LNHNV and YYDKDF (reference sequence). This CDR3 is 14 amino acids long. V was cut by 5 bases and J by 1 base, with 9 bases left in between. CDR3 DNA: TGTGCCACCAGCCCTAGGGGGTCCTACAATGAGCAGTTCTTC. Amino acid sequence: CATSPRGSYNEQFF.

This chain uses TRBV18 with TRBJ1-6, with TRBD1 as a possible D gene (5 bases). This CDR3 spans 16 amino acids. Germline lookup yields CDR1 KGHSH and CDR2 LQKENI. V lost 3 bases, J lost 3 bases, and 12 bases lay in between. The CDR3 DNA sequence: TGTGCCAGCTCACCCGGGACGGGACTCTATAATTCACCCCTCCACTTT. This encodes CASSPGTGLYNSPLHF.

This chain connects TRBV27 to TRBJ2-3; 10 bases align to TRBD2. CDR1 and CDR2 from the germline V gene are MNHEY and SMNVEV (reference sequence). The CDR3 is made up of 18 amino acids. Trimming removed 3 bases from V and 3 bases from J; junction bases left unmatched: 12. CDR3 in amino acids: CASSLRGPSGSGTDTQYF. The CDR3 bases are TGTGCCAGCAGTTTGAGGGGCCCTAGCGGGAGTGGGACAGATACGCAGTATTTT.

The gene calls are TRBV6-2 or TRBV6-3 and TRBJ1-2; D possibly corresponds to TRBD1 (5 bases). CDR3 size: 15 residues. Germline lookup yields CDR1 MNHEY and CDR2 SVGEGT. The V end lost 2 bases, the J end lost 6 bases, and 16 bases lay between the germline ends. In nucleotides, the CDR3 is TGTGCCAGCAGTTACGACTTCTTCGCAGGGAATGGCTACACCTTC. Encoded protein: CASSYDFFAGNGYTF.

The gene calls are TRBV7-2 and TRBJ1-3; TRBD1 matches at 8 bases. Germline CDR1 SGHTA, CDR2 FQGNSA. CDR3 length equals 17 residues. The J segment lost 1 base and the V segment lost 2 bases, leaving 7 bases of the junction unmatched. The CDR3 spells CASSLITGGSSGNTIYF. Written as DNA, the CDR3 is TGTGCCAGCAGCTTAATAACAGGGGGTTCTTCTGGAAACACCATATATTTT.

J is TRBJ2-2 and V is TRBV5-1; tentatively, D is TRBD2 (6 bases). Germline assignment: CDR1 SGHRS and CDR2 YFSETQ. The CDR3 contains 15 residues. With 1 base removed from V and 1 base from J, the gap between germline ends came to 8 bases. For the CDR3, the DNA is TGCGCCAGCAGCTTGTACGGGGGGAACACCGGGGAGCTGTTTTTT. The encoded protein is CASSLYGGNTGELFF. Combining the CDR3 with reference TRBV5-1 and TRBJ2-2 gives the whole variable domain KAGVTQTPRYLIKTRGQQVTLSCSPISGHRSVSWYQQTPGQGLQFLFEYFSETQRNKGNFPGRFSGRQFSNSRSEMNVSTLELGDSALYLCASSLYGGNTGELFFGEGSRLTVL.

This clone occurred once. J is TRBJ1-4 and V is TRBV5-1; D is uncertain. Looked up from germline, CDR1 is SGHRS and CDR2 is YFSETQ. CDR3 size: 14 residues. V lost 4 bases and J 8 bases, leaving 15 bases between the germline ends. The chain's CDR3 is CASSPGVTGEKLFF. The DNA for the CDR3 is TGCGCCAGCAGCCCCGGGGTTACGGGGGAAAAACTGTTTTTT.

In this sample, this clone turned up a few times. The V and J genes are TRBV19 and TRBJ2-1; D remains unclear. Germline CDR1 LNHDA, CDR2 SQIVND (reference sequence). The CDR3 covers 17 residues. The germline V and J ends were trimmed by 6 bases and 0 bases, with 18 bases remaining between them. The CDR3 loop reads CASRSTEPPSSYNEQFF. DNA of the CDR3: TGTGCCAGTAGATCCACCGAGCCACCGAGCTCCTACAATGAGCAGTTCTTC.

As regards this clone: Relative to the germline gene, one junction end is altered; a read error may explain this. This chain links TRBV4-1 with TRBJ1-5, with 8 bases aligning to TRBD1. Germline V gene data show CDR1 as MGHRA and CDR2 as YSYEKL. The CDR3 extends over 15 amino acids. CDR3: CASNQQGVGNQPQHF. The CDR3 DNA reads as TGCGCCAGCAACCAACAGGGGGTTGGAAATCAGCCCCAGCATTTT.

The chain has TRBV28 and TRBJ2-7, with a possible D match to TRBD1 (6 bases). CDR1 is MDHEN, CDR2 SYDVKM, per germline. V shed 3 bases and J shed 0 bases, with 9 bases lying between them. The CDR3 covers 14 residues. The CDR3 loop is CASSLGQPSYEQYF. In nucleotides, the CDR3 is TGTGCCAGCAGTTTGGGACAACCCTCCTACGAGCAGTACTTC.

This chain uses TRBV6-5 with TRBJ2-7; TRBD1 matches 8 bases. The CDR3 is 15 residues long. The junction had 11 bases not matched to a gene; V was cut back by 5 bases and J by 5 bases. Germline CDR1 and CDR2: MNHEY and SVGAGI. The CDR3 sequence: CASSQDRVKGNEQYF. The CDR3 DNA reads TGTGCCAGCAGTCAGGACAGGGTAAAAGGAAACGAGCAGTACTTC.

This clone was counted between two and nine times. The chain has TRBV7-3 and TRBJ2-3; weak D call: TRBD2 (5 bases). CDR1 and CDR2 from the germline V gene are SGHTA and FQGTGA. This CDR3 contains 15 residues. V was cut by 5 bases and J by 2 bases, with 14 bases left in between. The chain's CDR3 is CASSPAGLNTDTQYF. In nucleotides, the CDR3 is TGTGCCAGCAGCCCTGCCGGACTCAACACAGATACGCAGTATTTT.

The chain is built from TRBV6-5 and TRBJ1-1; D possibly corresponds to TRBD1 (5 bases). CDR3 size: 12 residues. Between the trimmed V and J ends, which lost 4 bases and 4 bases, there was a span of 7 bases. Per germline, CDR1 MNHEY and CDR2 SVGAGI. CDR3 sequence reads: CASSFQGTEAFF. For the CDR3, the DNA is TGTGCCAGCAGTTTCCAGGGCACTGAAGCTTTCTTT.

This clone showed up just a few times. J is TRBJ2-2 and V is TRBV6-5; the match to TRBD1 covers 8 bases. Germline-derived CDR1 and CDR2 are MNHEY and SVGAGI. J lost 5 bases, V lost 6 bases, and 2 bases had no gene match. There are 13 residues in the CDR3. CDR3 sequence (DNA): TGTGCCAGCAGGGACAGGGAGACCGGGGAGCTGTTTTTT. Translated: CASRDRETGELFF.

The chain is built from TRBV7-2 and TRBJ2-5; possibly TRBD1 or TRBD2 for D (5 bases each). V shed 3 bases and J shed 1 base, with 12 bases lying between them. Per the germline V gene, CDR1 is SGHTA and CDR2 is FQGNSA. The CDR3 covers 15 residues. This chain's CDR3 is CASSLGGTFQETQYF. DNA for the CDR3: TGTGCCAGCAGCTTGGGTGGGACGTTCCAAGAGACCCAGTACTTC.

The chain recombines TRBV9 with TRBJ2-3, with D unclear. With 4 bases removed from V and 2 bases from J, the gap between germline ends came to 14 bases. The germline V gene encodes CDR1 SGDLS and CDR2 YYNGEE. This CDR3 region has 15 residues. This chain's CDR3 is CASSSQQTSTDTQYF. DNA for the CDR3: TGTGCCAGCAGCTCCCAACAGACCTCCACAGATACGCAGTATTTT.

This sequence joins TRBV9 and TRBJ2-5; TRBD2 matches at 8 bases. The length of the CDR3 is 16 residues. Per germline, CDR1 SGDLS and CDR2 YYNGEE. Trimming took 0 bases from V and 4 from J; bases not matched to a gene: 8. CDR3 coding DNA: TGTGCCAGCAGCGTAGCGGCGGGGGGCCGCCGAGAGACCCAGTACTTC. This codes for CASSVAAGGRRETQYF.

V gene TRBV21-1 combines with J gene TRBJ2-1; whether TRBD2, the table's D call, matches the DNA was not checked. TRBV21-1 is a pseudogene. This CDR3 comprises 15 residues. CDR3 in amino acids: CASSPPSGGAREQFF. The CDR3 nucleotides are TGTGCCAGCAGCCCCCCTAGCGGGGGGGCGCGGGAGCAGTTCTTC.

The rearrangement joins TRBV28 to TRBJ1-2; 7 bases are shared with TRBD1. The germline CDR1 and CDR2 sequences are MDHEN and SYDVKM. Trimming took 3 bases from V and 4 from J; bases not matched to a gene: 5. There are 14 residues in the CDR3. The CDR3 protein is CASSLNYRGYGYTF. CDR3 DNA: TGTGCCAGCAGTTTGAATTACAGGGGCTATGGCTACACCTTC.

This clone was seen only a few times. V gene TRBV20-1 combines with J gene TRBJ1-1, with D possibly TRBD1 on 5 matching bases. The germline V gene encodes CDR1 DFQATT and CDR2 SNEGSKA (reference sequence). Trimming cost V 3 bases and J 4 bases, with 15 bases left between them. The CDR3 is 14 amino acids. CDR3 sequence reads: CSASLSSGTTEAFF. In DNA, the CDR3 is TGCAGTGCTAGTCTCTCTTCGGGGACCACTGAAGCTTTCTTT.

J is TRBJ2-7 and V is TRBV15; D possibly uses TRBD1 or TRBD2 (5 bases each). V was pared by 3 bases and J by 6 bases, with 12 bases between. Germline V gene data show CDR1 as LNHNV and CDR2 as YYDKDF (reference sequence). The CDR3 loop spans 13 amino acids. The CDR3 region has the DNA TGTGCCACCAGCAGGGACAAGAGGGGCGAGCAGTACTTC. Its protein is CATSRDKRGEQYF.

The chain employs TRBV6-5 and TRBJ1-2; perhaps TRBD1 as D (6 bases). The CDR3 runs to 12 residues. Germline V gene data show CDR1 as MNHEY and CDR2 as SVGAGI. Trimming removed 6 bases from V and 6 bases from J, with 11 bases in between. DNA for the CDR3: TGTGCCAGCAGCAGCAGGGGCAATGGCTACACCTTC. Its translation: CASSSRGNGYTF.

The rearrangement uses TRBV7-3 and TRBJ2-5; the D call may be TRBD1 or TRBD2 (5 bases each). V lost 1 base, J lost 1 base, and 10 bases lay in between. Per the germline V gene, CDR1 is SGHTA and CDR2 is FQGTGA. The CDR3 runs 15 residues. Here the CDR3 DNA reads TGTGCCAGCAGCTTAAGCCGGGACGTCCAAGAGACCCAGTACTTC. This gives the protein CASSLSRDVQETQYF.

This chain uses TRBV25-1 with TRBJ1-4; D gene uncertain. This CDR3 has 15 amino acids. Germline assignment: CDR1 MGHDK and CDR2 SYGVNS. V was cut by 2 bases and J by 4 bases, with 11 bases left in between. CDR3: CASSERTGINEKLFF. CDR3 bases: TGTGCCAGCAGTGAACGTACCGGAATTAATGAAAAACTGTTTTTT.

The rearrangement uses TRBV5-5 and TRBJ1-2; 9 bases line up with TRBD1. The CDR3 runs 13 residues. Germline loops: CDR1 SGHKS, CDR2 YYEKEE (reference sequence). With 2 bases clipped from V and 5 bases from J, the junction kept 1 base outside the gene matches. CDR3 in amino acids: CASSLGTGYGYTF. The CDR3 DNA is TGTGCCAGCAGCTTAGGGACAGGGTATGGCTACACCTTC.